Below, 25 T cell receptor beta chains from the same sample are listed, as sequenced in a study of spatial heterogeneity in lung cancer. This sample's time point: sample taken at primary tumor resection. From tumor, nontumor lung or frozen PBMC, whole RNA was taken unsorted for sequencing. Using its own MiXCR run on the 5' RACE reads, TCRdb lists one record per CDR3 protein. The sample includes around 89,000 distinct CDR3 sequences, about 12% of them seen just once. The sequenced sample was PBMCs, obtained at surgery. The receptors stem from a male donor with early-stage non-small cell lung cancer.

This clonotype came up a few times. This chain links TRBV3-1 with TRBJ1-2, with 8 positions matching TRBD1. Germline V gene lookup returns CDR1 LGHDT and CDR2 YNNKEL (reference sequence). Unmatched junction bases numbered 5, after V lost 1 base and J lost 4 bases. The CDR3 has 15 amino acids. The CDR3 loop reads CASSQADRGGYGYTF. The CDR3 DNA sequence: TGTGCCAGCAGCCAAGCCGACAGGGGCGGCTATGGCTACACCTTC. The variable domain in full, with the rest retrieved from reference TRBV3-1 and TRBJ1-2, is DTAVSQTPKYLVTQMGNDKSIKCEQNLGHDTMYWYKQDSKKFLKIMFSYNNKELIINETVPNRFSPKSPDKAHLNLHINSLELGDSAVYFCASSQADRGGYGYTFGSGTRLTVV.

In regard to this clonotype: One junction end does not reproduce the germline sequence, and a read error may be involved. This rearrangement joins TRBV30 to TRBJ1-4; a possible D gene is TRBD1 (5 bases). The CDR3 is 14 residues long. Germline V gives CDR1 GTSNPN, CDR2 SVGIG (reference sequence). This CDR3 reads CARSGPGSAEKLFF. The CDR3 nucleotides read TGTGCCCGGAGTGGACCAGGGTCTGCTGAAAAACTGTTTTTT.

The chain combines TRBV14 with TRBJ2-5; 8 nucleotides agree with TRBD1. Germline V gives CDR1 SGHDN, CDR2 FVKESK. The CDR3 has 16 residues. V shed 1 base and J 5 bases; nucleotides not matched to a gene: 9. Here the CDR3 reads CASSQVGQGFSETQYF. The CDR3 nucleotides read TGTGCCAGCAGCCAAGTTGGACAGGGCTTCTCGGAGACCCAGTACTTC.

The chain employs TRBV5-4 and TRBJ2-5, with 9 bases that match TRBD1. Germline V gene data show CDR1 as SGHNT and CDR2 as YYREEE (reference sequence). Trimming took 5 bases from V and 7 from J; bases not matched to a gene: 12. The CDR3 length is 15 residues. CDR3 region: CASRPVGQGLGTQYF. The CDR3 nucleotides read TGTGCCAGCAGACCTGTCGGACAGGGGTTGGGGACCCAGTACTTC.

The rearrangement links TRBV19 to TRBJ2-2, with D perhaps given as TRBD1 or TRBD2 (5 bases each). Germline loops: CDR1 LNHDA, CDR2 SQIVND (reference sequence). The CDR3 is 16 residues long. Deletions cut 3 bases from V and 6 bases from J, with 17 bases between. CDR3 residues: CASSMGSGRVSGELFF. The CDR3 DNA reads as TGTGCCAGTAGTATGGGTTCAGGGAGAGTTTCCGGGGAGCTGTTTTTT. The complete variable domain, with remaining parts taken from reference TRBV19 and TRBJ2-2, reads DGGITQSPKYLFRKEGQNVTLSCEQNLNHDAMYWYRQDPGQGLRLIYYSQIVNDFQKGDIAEGYSVSREKKESFPLTVTSAQKNPTAFYLCASSMGSGRVSGELFFGEGSRLTVL.

This clonotype was observed a handful of times. V gene TRBV28 combines with J gene TRBJ2-1; D is uncertain. Trimming shortened V by 1 base and J by 6 bases, and 1 base separated the two germline ends. The CDR3 consists of 11 residues. Germline CDR1 is MDHEN and CDR2 is SYDVKM. The CDR3 loop is CASSLFNEQFF. Here the CDR3 DNA reads TGTGCCAGCAGTTTATTCAATGAGCAGTTCTTC. Based on the CDR3 plus reference TRBV28 and TRBJ2-1, the full variable domain is DVKVTQSSRYLVKRTGEKVFLECVQDMDHENMFWYRQDPGLGLRLIYFSYDVKMKEKGDIPEGYSVSREKKERFSLILESASTNQTSMYLCASSLFNEQFFGPGTRLTVL.

The chain has TRBV6-9 and TRBJ2-3; D gene ambiguous. Trimming left V 4 bases short and J 7 bases short, with 15 bases between. This CDR3 region has 14 residues. The germline V gene has CDR1 MNHGY and CDR2 SVAAGI. CDR3 protein: CASSSWALKYTQYF. The DNA for the CDR3 is TGTGCCAGCAGTTCCTGGGCGCTTAAATATACGCAGTATTTT.

This clonotype was seen only a few times. The chain links TRBV7-9 to TRBJ2-7; no clear D gene. V lost 8 bases and J 3 bases, leaving 11 bases between the germline ends. The germline V gene has CDR1 SEHNR and CDR2 FQNEAQ (reference sequence). There are 12 residues in the CDR3. CDR3 protein: CASRLGSYEQYF. The CDR3 DNA is TGTGCCAGCCGCCTCGGCAGCTACGAGCAGTACTTC. The full variable domain, its missing parts supplied by reference TRBV7-9 and TRBJ2-7, is DTGVSQNPRHKITKRGQNVTFRCDPISEHNRLYWYRQTLGQGPEFLTYFQNEAQLEKSRLLSDRFSAERPKGSFSTLEIQRTEQGDSAMYLCASRLGSYEQYFGPGTRLTVT.

Regarding this clonotype: Its ends do not fully match the called genes, so a read error is possible. The genes are TRBV12-3 or TRBV12-4 and TRBJ2-7, with D hard to call. The CDR3 length is 9 residues. The CDR3: CASIIRSGF. As DNA, the CDR3 is TGTGCCAGCATTATTCGTTCGGGCTTC.

The sample holds a few counts of this clonotype. The chain links TRBV11-2 to TRBJ1-2; tentatively, D is TRBD1 (5 bases). Germline loops: CDR1 SGHAT, CDR2 FQNNGV. CDR3 size: 14 residues. The V gene lost 1 base and the J gene lost 8 bases, with 14 bases spanning the gap. The CDR3 DNA sequence: TGTGCCAGCAGCTTAGTGGGGACCCGAGAAGGCTACACCTTC. This translates into CASSLVGTREGYTF. The whole variable domain, filled in from reference TRBV11-2 and TRBJ1-2, reads EAGVAQSPRYKIIEKRQSVAFWCNPISGHATLYWYQQILGQGPKLLIQFQNNGVVDDSQLPKDRFSAERLKGVDSTLKIQPAKLEDSAVYLCASSLVGTREGYTFGSGTRLTVV.

J is TRBJ2-3 and V is TRBV21-1; the table assigns TRBD1, which was not confirmed against the DNA. TRBV21-1 is recorded as a pseudogene. The CDR3 is made up of 15 amino acids. The CDR3 sequence is CASSKAAGGTDTQYF. Here the CDR3 DNA reads TGTGCCAGCAGCAAAGCTGCAGGGGGCACAGATACGCAGTATTTT.

This clonotype was counted between two and nine times. The chain is built from TRBV6-6 and TRBJ1-4; D uncertain. Germline CDR1 reads MNHNY; CDR2 reads SVGAGI (reference sequence). This CDR3 has 17 residues. The germline V and J ends were trimmed by 8 bases and 7 bases, with 26 bases remaining between them. This CDR3 is CASSRPQVDKEGEKLFF. CDR3 bases: TGTGCCAGCTCTCGTCCCCAAGTAGACAAAGAAGGTGAAAAACTGTTTTTT.

This chain uses TRBV28 with TRBJ1-2, with D possibly being TRBD1 (5 bases). From germline, CDR1 is MDHEN and CDR2 SYDVKM. The CDR3 is 14 amino acids. V lost 5 bases, J lost 5 bases, and 15 bases lay in between. CDR3 protein: CASSPYQGRYGYTF. In nucleotides, the CDR3 is TGTGCCAGCAGTCCATACCAGGGTAGGTATGGCTACACCTTC.

This rearrangement joins TRBV7-2 to TRBJ1-3, with D possibly matching TRBD1 (5 bases). V dropped 1 base and J dropped 1 base, with 11 bases sitting between them. Germline V gene data show CDR1 as SGHTA and CDR2 as FQGNSA. CDR3 length: 16 residues. The CDR3 sequence is CASSLGAGSSGNTIYF. The DNA of the CDR3 is TGTGCCAGCAGCTTAGGCGCAGGGAGTTCTGGAAACACCATATATTTT.

Worth noting for this clonotype: Given a much more abundant clone one base away, this may be a read error. The chain's CDR3 is CGSSLLASGEQFF. CDR3 DNA: TGTGGCAGCAGTTTACTAGCGTCTGGTGAGCAGTTCTTC. The V gene is TRBV6-4, the J gene TRBJ2-1, with 7 bases matching TRBD2. The CDR3 runs to 13 residues. Germline V gives CDR1 MRHNA, CDR2 SNTAGT.

This clonotype appeared a few times. The chain has TRBV12-3 or TRBV12-4 and TRBJ2-5; 10 bases line up with TRBD1. V was pared by 6 bases and J by 0 bases, with 1 base of the junction left unmatched. CDR3 length: 14 residues. Here the CDR3 DNA reads TGTGCCAGCAGGGACAGGGGGTACCAAGAGACCCAGTACTTC. It translates to CASRDRGYQETQYF.

The J gene is TRBJ2-2, the V gene TRBV5-6, with D possibly being TRBD1 (6 bases). V shed 5 bases and J shed 5 bases, with 16 bases lying between them. In germline, CDR1 is SGHDT, CDR2 YYEEEE. This CDR3 region has 15 residues. CDR3 amino acids: CASRLDQGFTGELFF. CDR3 nucleotide sequence: TGTGCCAGCAGACTGGATCAGGGGTTTACCGGGGAGCTGTTTTTT. The whole variable domain, remainder taken from reference TRBV5-6 and TRBJ2-2, is DAGVTQSPTHLIKTRGQQVTLRCSPKSGHDTVSWYQQALGQGPQFIFQYYEEEERQRGNFPDRFSGHQFPNYSSELNVNALLLGDSALYLCASRLDQGFTGELFFGEGSRLTVL.

This clonotype has just a few counts. V gene TRBV6-6 combines with J gene TRBJ1-5; no definite D call. Per the germline V gene, CDR1 is MNHNY and CDR2 is SVGAGI (reference sequence). Trimming left V 7 bases short and J 2 bases short, with 9 bases between. The CDR3 has 13 residues. CDR3 nucleotide sequence: TGTGCCAGCACCCCCCTGGGCAATCAGCCCCAGCATTTT. Translated, it gives CASTPLGNQPQHF.

The V gene is TRBV4-3, the J gene TRBJ1-2; perhaps TRBD1 as D (5 bases). CDR3 length: 15 residues. With 0 bases removed from V and 4 bases from J, the gap between germline ends came to 12 bases. CDR1 and CDR2 from the germline V gene are LGHNA and YSLEER. CDR3 DNA: TGCGCCAGCAGCCAAGATACAGGTGCCCTCTATGGCTACACCTTC. As protein: CASSQDTGALYGYTF.

This rearrangement joins TRBV29-1 to TRBJ2-7; no definite D call. Germline V gene sequence: CDR1 SQVTM, CDR2 ANQGSEA. Deletions cut 3 bases from V and 4 bases from J, with 7 bases between. The CDR3 has 11 residues. CDR3 sequence reads: CSVDTMYEQYF. CDR3 DNA: TGCAGCGTTGACACCATGTACGAGCAGTACTTC.

The J gene is TRBJ2-3, the V gene TRBV7-2, with TRBD2 matching over 8 bases. CDR1 is SGHTA and CDR2 is FQGNSA in the germline V gene. The CDR3 runs to 17 residues. With 7 bases clipped from V and 1 base from J, the junction kept 13 bases outside the gene matches. CDR3 region: CASTPPGGGAGTDTQYF. As DNA, the CDR3 is TGTGCCAGCACCCCACCGGGGGGGGGCGCGGGCACAGATACGCAGTATTTT.

This clonotype was detected only a few times. This chain joins TRBV12-3 or TRBV12-4 and TRBJ2-7, with 9 bases identical to TRBD2. This CDR3 spans 15 amino acids. Trimming took 8 bases from V and 1 from J; bases not matched to a gene: 9. CDR3 DNA: TGTGCCAGCCGCCTTGGAACTAGCGGGTCCTACGAGCAGTACTTC. It translates to CASRLGTSGSYEQYF.

This clonotype was seen at least ten times. The chain has TRBV29-1 and TRBJ1-2; 7 nucleotides agree with TRBD1. V gave up 6 bases and J gave up 0 bases; unmatched junction bases: 10. Germline V CDR1 and CDR2: SQVTM, ANQGSEA. CDR3 length: 15 residues. The CDR3 DNA reads as TGCAGCGTGAGGGACAGAACTACGGCTAACTATGGCTACACCTTC. Protein sequence: CSVRDRTTANYGYTF.

At least ten counts were recorded for this clonotype. The DNA for the CDR3 is TGTGCCAGCACTCCAAAGGGGGGCTATGGCTACACCTTC. It is translated as CASTPKGGYGYTF. The genes are TRBV28 and TRBJ1-2, with D possibly being TRBD1 (6 bases). This CDR3 has 13 amino acids. Trimming pared 7 bases from V and 4 bases from J, leaving 13 bases between. Per germline, CDR1 MDHEN and CDR2 SYDVKM.

This clonotype was detected only a few times. V and J are TRBV20-1 and TRBJ2-2; 15 positions agree with TRBD2. Trimming took 3 bases from V and 0 from J; bases not matched to a gene: 8. Germline CDR1 is DFQATT and CDR2 is SNEGSKA (reference sequence). The CDR3 extends over 19 amino acids. CDR3 in amino acids: CSASPGLAGGQANTGELFF. The CDR3 bases are TGCAGTGCTAGCCCGGGACTAGCGGGGGGCCAAGCGAACACCGGGGAGCTGTTTTTT.